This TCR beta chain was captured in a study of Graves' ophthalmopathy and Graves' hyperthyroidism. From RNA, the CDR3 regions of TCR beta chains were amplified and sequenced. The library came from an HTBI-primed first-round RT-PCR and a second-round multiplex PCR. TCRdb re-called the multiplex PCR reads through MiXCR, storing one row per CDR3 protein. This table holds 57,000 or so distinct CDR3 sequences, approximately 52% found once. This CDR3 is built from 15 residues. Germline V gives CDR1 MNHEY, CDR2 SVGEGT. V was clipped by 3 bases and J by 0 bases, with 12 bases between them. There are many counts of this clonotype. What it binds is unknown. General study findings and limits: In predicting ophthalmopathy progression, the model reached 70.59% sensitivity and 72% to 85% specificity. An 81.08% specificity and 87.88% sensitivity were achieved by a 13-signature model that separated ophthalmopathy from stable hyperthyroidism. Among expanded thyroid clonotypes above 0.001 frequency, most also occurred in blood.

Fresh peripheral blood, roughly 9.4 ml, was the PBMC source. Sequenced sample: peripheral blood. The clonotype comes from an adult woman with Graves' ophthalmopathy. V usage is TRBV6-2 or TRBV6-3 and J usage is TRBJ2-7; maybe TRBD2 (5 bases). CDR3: CASSYSGGSSYEQYF. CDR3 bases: TGTGCCAGCAGTTATTCCGGCGGGTCCTCCTACGAGCAGTACTTC.